The T cell receptor beta chain described here comes from a study of neurological immune-mediated disorders. Sample time point: longitudinal time-point 2. The unsorted libraries were made from 2 million PBMCs kept at -80 C. 5'RACE with 10-nucleotide random UMIs produced the cDNA. TCRdb re-analysed the 5' RACE reads in MiXCR, keeping a single row per CDR3 protein. This table has 84,000 or so distinct CDR3 sequences, about 13% appearing once. Trimming stripped 5 bases from V and 0 bases from J, with 8 bases between. This CDR3 spans 13 amino acids. The germline V gene has CDR1 SGHTA and CDR2 FQGNSA. This clonotype was seen repeatedly, ten times or more.

The rearrangement joins TRBV7-2 to TRBJ2-7; D ambiguous. Sequenced input: PBMCs. The source is a female donor with HTLV-1-associated myelopathy (HAM/TSP). CDR3 DNA: TGTGCCAGCAGCGCGCCGAGCTCCTACGAGCAGTACTTC. Translation gives CASSAPSSYEQYF.